Presented here are 28 T cell receptor beta chains from one specimen sequenced in a study of blood T cell repertoires in COVID-19. Profiled with immunoSEQ multiplex PCR; TCRdb holds only in-frame clones, not every one. The repertoire holds some 450,000 clones, with 88% as singletons. The source material was peripheral blood. These receptors originate from a woman between 45 and 65 years old with COVID-19, enrolled during active disease.

This sequence joins TRBV24-1 and TRBJ2-3; possibly TRBD2 for D (5 bases). Trimming removed 3 bases from V and 3 bases from J, with 12 bases in between. The CDR3 contains 15 residues. Germline values: CDR1 KGHDR, CDR2 SFDVKD. CDR3 in DNA: TGTGCCACCAGTGATAAATATCCGGGGACAGATACGCAGTATTTT. Translation gives CATSDKYPGTDTQYF.

This clone appeared once. This chain connects TRBV6-9 to TRBJ1-4, with D perhaps TRBD1 (5 bases). CDR1 and CDR2 (germline): MNHGY, SVAAGI. The length of the CDR3 is 15 residues. V was cut by 0 bases and J by 7 bases, with 12 bases left in between. DNA of the CDR3: TGTGCCAGCAGTTATTCGGGGGGAATGATTGAAAAACTGTTTTTT. It encodes CASSYSGGMIEKLFF.

J is TRBJ1-1 and V is TRBV5-1, with D maybe TRBD1 (6 bases). This CDR3 region has 15 residues. Trimming left V 2 bases short and J 6 bases short, with 17 bases between. Germline-derived CDR1 and CDR2 are SGHRS and YFSETQ. Here the CDR3 reads CASSLYSGYRAEAFF. CDR3 sequence (DNA): TGCGCCAGCAGCTTATATTCAGGGTACAGGGCTGAAGCTTTCTTT.

The gene calls are TRBV5-1 and TRBJ1-1, with D perhaps TRBD1 (5 bases). V was cut by 0 bases and J by 1 base, with 10 bases left in between. The CDR3 is 15 amino acids. Germline V gene sequence: CDR1 SGHRS, CDR2 YFSETQ. CDR3 loop: CASSLATAQNTEAFF. Here the CDR3 DNA reads TGCGCCAGCAGCTTGGCGACAGCTCAGAACACTGAAGCTTTCTTT.

The gene calls are TRBV24-1 and TRBJ2-1, with 12 positions matching TRBD2. The ends lost 1 base at V and 5 bases at J; junction bases unmatched: 8. The germline gives CDR1 KGHDR, CDR2 SFDVKD. The CDR3 loop spans 18 amino acids. The CDR3, as DNA: TGTGCCACCAGTGATTTAGGCCCTAGCGGGGGGGCCCACAATGAGCAGTTCTTC. This codes for CATSDLGPSGGAHNEQFF.

The chain recombines TRBV7-9 with TRBJ1-1; the D gene is possibly TRBD1 (6 bases). There are 13 residues in the CDR3. Trimming took 4 bases from V and 1 from J, leaving 7 bases between them. Germline assignment: CDR1 SEHNR and CDR2 FQNEAQ (reference sequence). The CDR3 region is CASSSTGNTEAFF. As DNA, the CDR3 is TGTGCCAGCAGCTCGACAGGGAACACTGAAGCTTTCTTT.

The chain has TRBV28 and TRBJ2-7, with 8 bases aligning to TRBD1. The CDR3 is 14 residues long. The germline V gene has CDR1 MDHEN and CDR2 SYDVKM. V lost 3 bases, J lost 4 bases, and 5 bases stayed unmatched. DNA for the CDR3: TGTGCCAGCAGTTTTCAGGGGGCGGGATACGAGCAGTACTTC. It yields the protein CASSFQGAGYEQYF. Complete variable domain (other parts from reference TRBV28 and TRBJ2-7): DVKVTQSSRYLVKRTGEKVFLECVQDMDHENMFWYRQDPGLGLRLIYFSYDVKMKEKGDIPEGYSVSREKKERFSLILESASTNQTSMYLCASSFQGAGYEQYFGPGTRLTVT.

V is TRBV30 and J is TRBJ2-5, with 7 bases matching TRBD2. Germline CDR1 reads GTSNPN; CDR2 reads SVGIG (reference sequence). Unmatched junction bases numbered 6, after V lost 0 bases and J lost 2 bases. The CDR3 is 15 amino acids. The CDR3 here is CAWSVKAGIQETQYF. The CDR3 nucleotides read TGTGCCTGGAGTGTGAAAGCGGGGATACAAGAGACCCAGTACTTC.

The genes are TRBV6-5 and TRBJ2-1, with 7 nucleotides matching TRBD1. The junction had 9 bases not matched to a gene; V was cut back by 6 bases and J by 7 bases. The CDR3 extends over 14 amino acids. Germline CDR1 reads MNHEY; CDR2 reads SVGAGI. The CDR3 DNA sequence: TGTGCCAGCAGCCGAGGGACAGTTCAAAATGAGCAGTTCTTC. Its protein product is CASSRGTVQNEQFF.

The chain couples TRBV9 to TRBJ2-7; 7 bases are a match to TRBD1. Trimming at V came to 4 bases and at J to 4 bases, leaving 5 bases not matched to a gene. This CDR3 has 13 amino acids. Per the germline V gene, CDR1 is SGDLS and CDR2 is YYNGEE. The CDR3 sequence is CASSPGTVYEQYF. For the CDR3, the DNA is TGTGCCAGCAGCCCCGGGACAGTGTACGAGCAGTACTTC.

V usage is TRBV11-2 and J usage is TRBJ1-3; 9 positions agree with TRBD1. This CDR3 comprises 16 residues. CDR1 and CDR2 from the germline V gene are SGHAT and FQNNGV. The ends lost 11 bases at V and 3 bases at J; junction bases unmatched: 14. CDR3 nucleotide sequence: TGTGCCGTACTCTCCGGGGGACAGGGCTTTGGAAACACCATATATTTT. Its protein product is CAVLSGGQGFGNTIYF.

This chain uses TRBV7-9 with TRBJ1-3; D perhaps matches TRBD1 (6 bases). Trimming stripped 7 bases from V and 4 bases from J, with 14 bases between. CDR3 length: 14 residues. From germline, CDR1 is SEHNR and CDR2 FQNEAQ (reference sequence). CDR3 loop: CASTTTGTGNTIYF. CDR3 nucleotide sequence: TGTGCCAGCACCACCACAGGGACGGGAAACACCATATATTTT.

This clone was counted a single time. The chain has TRBV7-9 and TRBJ2-7, with 8 bases fitting TRBD2. The ends lost 2 bases at V and 2 bases at J; junction bases unmatched: 8. Germline V CDR1 and CDR2: SEHNR, FQNEAQ (reference sequence). CDR3 length: 16 amino acids. The CDR3 DNA reads as TGTGCCAGCAGCTTAAGCGGGGGTAGGGGGACCTACGAGCAGTACTTC. Its protein product is CASSLSGGRGTYEQYF. The variable domain in full, with the rest retrieved from reference TRBV7-9 and TRBJ2-7, is DTGVSQNPRHKITKRGQNVTFRCDPISEHNRLYWYRQTLGQGPEFLTYFQNEAQLEKSRLLSDRFSAERPKGSFSTLEIQRTEQGDSAMYLCASSLSGGRGTYEQYFGPGTRLTVT.

The chain is built from TRBV10-3 and TRBJ1-4; D perhaps matches TRBD1 (5 bases). Looked up from germline, CDR1 is ENHRY and CDR2 is SYGVKD. The CDR3 runs to 16 residues. V gave up 2 bases and J gave up 8 bases, with 18 bases separating them. The CDR3: CAISEPQGGVGEKLFF. DNA of the CDR3: TGTGCCATCAGTGAGCCTCAGGGCGGCGTAGGCGAAAAACTGTTTTTT.

The chain employs TRBV7-2 and TRBJ2-3, with TRBD1 matching 7 bases. The V gene's germline CDR1 is SGHTA and CDR2 FQGNSA. This CDR3 spans 15 amino acids. The V gene end was trimmed by 1 base and the J gene end by 2 bases; junction bases not matched to a gene: 3. CDR3 amino acids: CASSLVTGITDTQYF. The CDR3 nucleotides read TGTGCCAGCAGCTTAGTGACAGGGATCACAGATACGCAGTATTTT.

This clone came up once. The V call is TRBV5-4, the J call TRBJ1-2; the D gene is possibly TRBD1 (6 bases). Trimming removed 0 bases from V and 4 bases from J, with 13 bases in between. Germline values: CDR1 SGHNT, CDR2 YYREEE (reference sequence). This CDR3 has 15 residues. The CDR3 loop is CASSLAMGGGYGYTF. The CDR3 region has the DNA TGTGCCAGCAGCTTGGCCATGGGAGGGGGCTATGGCTACACCTTC.

The chain combines TRBV5-4 with TRBJ1-3; D is perhaps TRBD1 (5 bases). This CDR3 is 15 amino acids long. Trimming pared 2 bases from V and 3 bases from J, leaving 12 bases between. Per the germline V gene, CDR1 is SGHNT and CDR2 is YYREEE (reference sequence). CDR3 sequence (DNA): TGTGCCAGCAGCTTCCAGGGAGGTGGTGGAAACACCATATATTTT. It specifies CASSFQGGGGNTIYF.

The chain is built from TRBV7-9 and TRBJ2-7, with 11 bases that match TRBD1. Germline V gene lookup returns CDR1 SEHNR and CDR2 FQNEAQ (reference sequence). CDR3 length equals 13 residues. The J segment lost 7 bases and the V segment lost 5 bases, leaving 4 bases of the junction unmatched. CDR3 amino acids: CASSEGTGGEQYF. CDR3 DNA: TGTGCCAGCAGCGAAGGGACAGGGGGTGAGCAGTACTTC.

This chain connects TRBV19 to TRBJ1-2, with no clear D. Germline V gene data show CDR1 as LNHDA and CDR2 as SQIVND (reference sequence). Trimming left V 0 bases short and J 6 bases short, with 14 bases between. The CDR3 contains 15 residues. The CDR3 region is CASSIDRENLDGYTF. CDR3 nucleotides: TGTGCCAGTAGTATAGATCGGGAAAACTTGGATGGCTACACCTTC.

V and J are TRBV7-2 and TRBJ2-5; D is ambiguous. Germline CDR1 SGHTA, CDR2 FQGNSA. This CDR3 has 13 residues. V lost 2 bases, J lost 2 bases, and 6 bases lay in between. The CDR3, as DNA: TGTGCCAGCAGCTTATGGGCTCAAGAGACCCAGTACTTC. It encodes CASSLWAQETQYF.

The rearrangement joins TRBV21-1 to TRBJ2-4; TRBD1 is taken as the D call from the table, unchecked against the DNA. TRBV21-1 is a known pseudogene. This CDR3 comprises 15 residues. CDR3 coding DNA: TGTGCCAGCAGCAAGCCGCGACAGTCGAAAAACATTCAGTACTTC. It is translated as CASSKPRQSKNIQYF.

In its sample, this clone was seen once. The chain carries TRBV20-1 and TRBJ1-2, with TRBD1 as a possible D gene (5 bases). Trimming stripped 7 bases from V and 8 bases from J, with 14 bases between. Per the germline V gene, CDR1 is DFQATT and CDR2 is SNEGSKA (reference sequence). This CDR3 contains 11 residues. CDR3: CSVMAGQGYTF. As DNA, the CDR3 is TGCAGTGTGATGGCAGGACAAGGCTACACCTTC.

The DNA for the CDR3 is TGTGCCAGCAGCCTTCTCTCCGGGACAGGGTACTATGGCTACACCTTC. Translating gives CASSLLSGTGYYGYTF. The rearrangement uses TRBV3-1 (or the pseudogene TRBV3-2) and TRBJ1-2; 9 positions agree with TRBD1. The germline CDR1 and CDR2 sequences are LGHDT and YNNKEL (reference sequence). After removal of 4 bases from V and 3 bases from J, the junction contained 9 bases not matched to a gene. The CDR3 is made up of 16 amino acids.

The V and J genes are TRBV10-3 and TRBJ1-2, with D maybe TRBD1 (6 bases). This CDR3 contains 14 residues. The ends were cut back, 0 bases at V and 5 bases at J, with 10 bases in the middle. CDR1 is ENHRY, CDR2 SYGVKD, per germline. CDR3 DNA sequence: TGTGCCATCAGTGAGTCCGGACAGCTTTATGGCTACACCTTC. This gives the protein CAISESGQLYGYTF.

CDR3 protein: CASSAGASSPLHF. The CDR3, as DNA: TGTGCCAGCAGCGCAGGGGCTAGCTCACCCCTCCACTTT. V is TRBV7-9 and J is TRBJ1-6; maybe TRBD1 (6 bases). V dropped 5 bases and J dropped 10 bases, with 12 bases sitting between them. There are 13 residues in the CDR3. Per germline, CDR1 SEHNR and CDR2 FQNEAQ (reference sequence).

The CDR3 bases are TGTGCCAGCACCCCGAGTGGAGGCTCTGGAAACACCATATATTTT. This codes for CASTPSGGSGNTIYF. V and J are TRBV7-9 and TRBJ1-3; D is unresolved. This CDR3 spans 15 amino acids. V lost 7 bases and J lost 0, with 13 bases in between. Germline lookup yields CDR1 SEHNR and CDR2 FQNEAQ (reference sequence).

This chain links TRBV12-3 or TRBV12-4 with TRBJ1-6, with D hard to call. V lost 3 bases to trimming and J lost 17 bases, with 14 bases between them. This CDR3 is 12 amino acids long. The CDR3 sequence is CASSFTSGVVHF. CDR3 nucleotides: TGTGCCAGCAGTTTTACGTCGGGTGTAGTCCACTTT.

The rearrangement joins TRBV5-5 to TRBJ2-7; 9 bases agree with TRBD1. Looked up from germline, CDR1 is SGHKS and CDR2 is YYEKEE (reference sequence). CDR3 length: 16 residues. Germline trimming cut 4 bases from V and 7 bases from J; bases unmatched to any gene: 15. This CDR3 reads CASSPIPGTGSGEQYF. The CDR3 nucleotides are TGTGCCAGCAGCCCTATCCCCGGGACAGGGTCGGGTGAGCAGTACTTC.